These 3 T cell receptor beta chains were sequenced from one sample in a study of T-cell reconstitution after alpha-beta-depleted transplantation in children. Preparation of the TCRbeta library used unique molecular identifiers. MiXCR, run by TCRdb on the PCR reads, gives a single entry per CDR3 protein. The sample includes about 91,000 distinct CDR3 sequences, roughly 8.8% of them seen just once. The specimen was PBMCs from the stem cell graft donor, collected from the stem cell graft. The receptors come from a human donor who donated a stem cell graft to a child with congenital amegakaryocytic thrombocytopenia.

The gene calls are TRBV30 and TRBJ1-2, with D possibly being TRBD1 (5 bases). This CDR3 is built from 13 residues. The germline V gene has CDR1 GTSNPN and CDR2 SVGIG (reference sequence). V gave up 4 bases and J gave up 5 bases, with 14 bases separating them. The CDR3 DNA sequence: TGTGCCTGGACGGACACCTTGGATTATGGCTACACCTTC. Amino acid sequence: CAWTDTLDYGYTF.

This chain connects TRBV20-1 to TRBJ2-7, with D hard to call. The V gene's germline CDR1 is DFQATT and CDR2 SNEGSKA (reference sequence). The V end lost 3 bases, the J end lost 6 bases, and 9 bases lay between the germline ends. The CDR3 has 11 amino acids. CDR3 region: CSASDAGEQYF. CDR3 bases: TGCAGTGCTAGTGACGCAGGCGAGCAGTACTTC.

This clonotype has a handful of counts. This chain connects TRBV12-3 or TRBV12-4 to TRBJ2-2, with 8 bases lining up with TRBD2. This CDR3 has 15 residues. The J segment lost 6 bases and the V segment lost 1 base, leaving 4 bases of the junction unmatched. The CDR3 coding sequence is TGTGCCAGCAGTTTAGACGGGAGGGGTGCCGGGGAGCTGTTTTTT. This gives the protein CASSLDGRGAGELFF.